The TCR beta chain described here comes from a study of shared clonotypes between healthy human individuals. This table comes from immunoSEQ multiplex PCR, and its TCRdb copy is limited to in-frame clones, with some not included. The profile covers approximately 500,000 clones, with about 78% appearing a single time and 9.5% to 15% taken by the ten largest. This TCR derives from a woman between 40 and 55 years old in good health. Some clones in this sample may be carry-over from other donors' samples. The sample taken for sequencing was PBMCs.

The CDR3 coding sequence is TGTGCCACCAGCAGAGAACGGACTAGCCAATACGAGCAGTACTTC. Its protein is CATSRERTSQYEQYF. The genes are TRBV15 and TRBJ2-7; 8 nucleotides agree with TRBD2. V dropped 0 bases and J dropped 4; count of bases not matched to a gene: 5. The germline CDR1 and CDR2 sequences are LNHNV and YYDKDF (reference sequence). The CDR3 has 15 residues.